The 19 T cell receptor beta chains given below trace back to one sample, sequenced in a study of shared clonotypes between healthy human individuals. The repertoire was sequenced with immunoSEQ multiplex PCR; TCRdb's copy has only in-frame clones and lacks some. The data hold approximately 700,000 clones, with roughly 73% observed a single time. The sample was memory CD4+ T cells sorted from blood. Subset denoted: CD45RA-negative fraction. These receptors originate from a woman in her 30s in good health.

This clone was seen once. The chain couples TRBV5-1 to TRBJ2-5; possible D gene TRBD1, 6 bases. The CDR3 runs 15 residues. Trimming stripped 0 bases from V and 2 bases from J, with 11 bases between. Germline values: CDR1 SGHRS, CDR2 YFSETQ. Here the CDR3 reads CASSLVYREQETQYF. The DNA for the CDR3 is TGCGCCAGCAGCTTGGTATACAGGGAACAAGAGACCCAGTACTTC.

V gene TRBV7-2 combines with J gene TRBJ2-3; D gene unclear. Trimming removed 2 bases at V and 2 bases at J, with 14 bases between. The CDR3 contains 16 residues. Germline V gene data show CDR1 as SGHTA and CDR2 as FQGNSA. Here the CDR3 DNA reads TGTGCCAGCAGCTTATCAGCGCTAACGAACACAGATACGCAGTATTTT. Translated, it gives CASSLSALTNTDTQYF.

Here the CDR3 DNA reads TGTGCCAGCAGTGCGGGACTAGCGGGAGTTAATATCTATGAGCAGTTCTTC. Protein: CASSAGLAGVNIYEQFF. The rearrangement joins TRBV6-1 to TRBJ2-1, with TRBD2 identical over 14 bases. Trimming cost V 4 bases and J 8 bases; bases outside gene matches: 10. Germline CDR1 reads MNHNS; CDR2 reads SASEGT. CDR3 size: 17 residues.

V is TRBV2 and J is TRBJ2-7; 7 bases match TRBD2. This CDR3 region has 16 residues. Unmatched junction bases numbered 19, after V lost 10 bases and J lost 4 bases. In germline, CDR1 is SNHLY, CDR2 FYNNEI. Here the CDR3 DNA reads TGTGCCACCTCATCGGGAAGACGGGGGAGGGTTTACGAGCAGTACTTC. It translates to CATSSGRRGRVYEQYF.

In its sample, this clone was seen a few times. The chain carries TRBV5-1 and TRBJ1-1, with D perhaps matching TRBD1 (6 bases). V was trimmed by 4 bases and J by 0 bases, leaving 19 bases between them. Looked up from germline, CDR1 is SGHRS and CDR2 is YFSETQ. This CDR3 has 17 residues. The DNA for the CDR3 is TGCGCCAGCAGCCCGGACAGTTGGGTTGGGATGAACACTGAAGCTTTCTTT. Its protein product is CASSPDSWVGMNTEAFF.

For the CDR3, the DNA is TGTGCCAGCAGTAGGGACCCCGGCACCTATGGCTACACCTTC. Translation: CASSRDPGTYGYTF. The rearrangement uses TRBV28 and TRBJ1-2, with D perhaps matching TRBD1 (5 bases). Deletions cut 5 bases from V and 4 bases from J, with 14 bases between. CDR3 length equals 14 residues. Germline CDR1 MDHEN, CDR2 SYDVKM.

The CDR3 here is CASHDSGGTTDTQYF. In DNA, the CDR3 is TGTGCCAGCCATGACAGCGGGGGGACCACAGATACGCAGTATTTT. This chain connects TRBV6-4 to TRBJ2-3, with 9 nucleotides matching TRBD2. The CDR3 covers 15 residues. Germline V lookup: CDR1 MRHNA, CDR2 SNTAGT. Trimming at V came to 8 bases and at J to 2 bases, leaving 8 bases not matched to a gene.

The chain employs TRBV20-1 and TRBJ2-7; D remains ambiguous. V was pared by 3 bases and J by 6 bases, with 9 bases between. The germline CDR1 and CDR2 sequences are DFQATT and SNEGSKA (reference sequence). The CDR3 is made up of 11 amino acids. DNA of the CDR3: TGCAGTGCTAGGGGATTATCCGAGCAGTACTTC. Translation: CSARGLSEQYF.

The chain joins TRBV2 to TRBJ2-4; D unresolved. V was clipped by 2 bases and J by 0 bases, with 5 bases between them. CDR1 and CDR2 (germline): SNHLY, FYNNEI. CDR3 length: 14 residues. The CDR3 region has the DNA TGTGCCAGCAGTGAAATTGTAGCCAAAAACATTCAGTACTTC. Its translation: CASSEIVAKNIQYF.

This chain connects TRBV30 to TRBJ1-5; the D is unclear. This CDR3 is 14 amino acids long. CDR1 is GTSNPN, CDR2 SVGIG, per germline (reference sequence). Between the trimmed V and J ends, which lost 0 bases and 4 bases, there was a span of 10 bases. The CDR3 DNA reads TGTGCCTGGAGTGTACACGGGCGGAATCAGCCCCAGCATTTT. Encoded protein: CAWSVHGRNQPQHF. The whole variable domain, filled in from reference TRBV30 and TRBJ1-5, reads SQTIHQWPATLVQPVGSPLSLECTVEGTSNPNLYWYRQAAGRGLQLLFYSVGIGQISSEVPQNLSASRPQDRQFILSSKKLLLSDSGFYLCAWSVHGRNQPQHFGDGTRLSIL.

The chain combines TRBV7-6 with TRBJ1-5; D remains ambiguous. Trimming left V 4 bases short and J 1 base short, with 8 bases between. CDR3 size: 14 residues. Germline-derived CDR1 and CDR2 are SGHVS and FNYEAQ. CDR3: CASSSYESNQPQHF. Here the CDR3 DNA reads TGTGCCAGCAGCTCCTATGAGAGCAATCAGCCCCAGCATTTT.

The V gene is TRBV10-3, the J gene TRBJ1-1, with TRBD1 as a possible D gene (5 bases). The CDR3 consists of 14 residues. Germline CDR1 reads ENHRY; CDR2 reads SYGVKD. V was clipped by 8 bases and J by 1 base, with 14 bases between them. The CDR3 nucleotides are TGTGCCATCGGCTCTTCGACAGAGAACACTGAAGCTTTCTTT. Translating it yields CAIGSSTENTEAFF.

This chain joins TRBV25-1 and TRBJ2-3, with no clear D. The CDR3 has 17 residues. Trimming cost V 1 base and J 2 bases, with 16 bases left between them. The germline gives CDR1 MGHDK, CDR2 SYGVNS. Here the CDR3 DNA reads TGTGCCAGCAGTGAATTAAACATGACGATGAACACAGATACGCAGTATTTT. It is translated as CASSELNMTMNTDTQYF.

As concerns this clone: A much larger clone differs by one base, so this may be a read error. As DNA, the CDR3 is TGTGCCAGCAGCTTAGCGGGTACCGGGGAGCTGTTTTTT. This translates into CASSLAGTGELFF. The rearrangement links TRBV7-9 to TRBJ2-2; D is unresolved. In germline, CDR1 is SEHNR, CDR2 FQNEAQ (reference sequence). The ends were cut back, 0 bases at V and 5 bases at J, with 4 bases in the middle. This CDR3 comprises 13 residues.

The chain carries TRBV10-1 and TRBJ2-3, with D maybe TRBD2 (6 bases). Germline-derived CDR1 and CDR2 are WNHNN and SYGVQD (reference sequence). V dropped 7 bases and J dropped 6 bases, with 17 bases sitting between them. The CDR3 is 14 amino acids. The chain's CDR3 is CASIRREVRDTQYF. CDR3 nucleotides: TGCGCCAGCATTCGCAGGGAGGTAAGGGATACGCAGTATTTT.

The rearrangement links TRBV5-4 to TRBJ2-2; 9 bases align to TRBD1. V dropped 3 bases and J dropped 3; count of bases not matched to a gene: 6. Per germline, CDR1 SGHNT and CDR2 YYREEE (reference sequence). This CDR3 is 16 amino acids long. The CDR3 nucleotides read TGTGCCAGCAGCTCACCGGGACAGGGACACACCGGGGAGCTGTTTTTT. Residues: CASSSPGQGHTGELFF.

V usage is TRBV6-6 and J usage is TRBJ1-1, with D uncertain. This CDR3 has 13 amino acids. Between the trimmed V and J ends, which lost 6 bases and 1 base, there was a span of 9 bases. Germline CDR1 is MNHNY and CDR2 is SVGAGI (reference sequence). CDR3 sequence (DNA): TGTGCCAGCAGGATTGACGGGAACACTGAAGCTTTCTTT. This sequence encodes CASRIDGNTEAFF.

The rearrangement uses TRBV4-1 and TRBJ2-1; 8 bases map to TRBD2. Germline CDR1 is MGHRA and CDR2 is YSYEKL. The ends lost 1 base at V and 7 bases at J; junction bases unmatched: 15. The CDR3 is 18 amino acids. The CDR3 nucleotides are TGCGCCAGCAGCCAAGGGACTAGCTCTTCCGGGTGGAAAAATGAGCAGTTCTTC. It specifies CASSQGTSSSGWKNEQFF.

The CDR3 bases are TGTGCCAGCAGCTTTTCTGCAGGTCTCTACGAGCAGTACTTC. It encodes CASSFSAGLYEQYF. This chain joins TRBV11-1 and TRBJ2-7; D gene uncertain. CDR1 and CDR2 (germline): SGHAT, FQDESV (reference sequence). The CDR3 contains 14 residues. The ends were cut back, 3 bases at V and 3 bases at J, with 12 bases in the middle.